Each of the 5 T cell receptor beta chains below was sequenced from the same sample in a study of cytomegalovirus exposure and HLA in healthy donors. PCR used 60 Vbeta primers and 13 Jbeta primers. Generated by immunoSEQ multiplex PCR, the TCRdb table keeps only in-frame clones and is missing some. The sample lists approximately 180,000 clones; about 80% were seen once. Sequencing was performed on PBMCs. These receptors all stem from a man aged 35 to 55 in good health and CMV-seropositive.

The chain uses TRBV2 and TRBJ2-1, with D tentatively TRBD1 (5 bases). This CDR3 has 15 residues. V shed 4 bases and J shed 9 bases, with 19 bases lying between them. CDR1 and CDR2 from the germline V gene are SNHLY and FYNNEI. CDR3 sequence (DNA): TGTGCCAGCAGTGGATCAGGGAACGTATTTGGTGAGCAGTTCTTC. It is translated as CASSGSGNVFGEQFF.

The CDR3 protein is CASSPPGSREFF. The CDR3 coding sequence is TGTGCCAGCAGTCCCCCGGGATCCCGGGAGTTCTTC. The chain has TRBV6-6 and TRBJ2-1; tentatively, D is TRBD2 (5 bases). The germline CDR1 and CDR2 sequences are MNHNY and SVGAGI (reference sequence). This CDR3 region has 12 residues. V dropped 5 bases and J dropped 14 bases, with 16 bases sitting between them.

V is TRBV6-1 and J is TRBJ1-2; D possibly corresponds to TRBD1 (5 bases). The V and J ends lost 3 bases and 8 bases respectively, with 13 bases between them. The CDR3 is made up of 13 amino acids. The germline CDR1 and CDR2 sequences are MNHNS and SASEGT. CDR3 amino acids: CASSELRVEGYTF. CDR3 sequence (DNA): TGTGCCAGCAGTGAGCTCAGGGTGGAAGGCTACACCTTC.

This sequence joins TRBV7-9 and TRBJ2-7, with 9 bases aligning to TRBD1. Germline trimming cut 5 bases from V and 4 bases from J; bases unmatched to any gene: 6. This CDR3 region has 14 residues. Germline V lookup: CDR1 SEHNR, CDR2 FQNEAQ (reference sequence). The DNA for the CDR3 is TGTGCCAGCAGCGCGGGGGACAGGGCTTACGAGCAGTACTTC. This encodes CASSAGDRAYEQYF. The full variable domain, with the rest looked up from reference TRBV7-9 and TRBJ2-7, is DTGVSQNPRHKITKRGQNVTFRCDPISEHNRLYWYRQTLGQGPEFLTYFQNEAQLEKSRLLSDRFSAERPKGSFSTLEIQRTEQGDSAMYLCASSAGDRAYEQYFGPGTRLTVT.

The chain links TRBV4-1 to TRBJ2-1, with 10 bases fitting TRBD2. CDR1 is MGHRA and CDR2 is YSYEKL in the germline V gene. The CDR3 loop spans 16 amino acids. The J segment lost 7 bases and the V segment lost 3 bases, leaving 9 bases of the junction unmatched. The CDR3 DNA reads as TGCGCCAGCAGCCAGGGGGCGAGCGGGAGGGGGAATGAGCAGTTCTTC. Protein sequence: CASSQGASGRGNEQFF.